Sequencing of this T cell receptor beta chain was carried out in a study of tumor and adjacent non-tumor tissue in lung cancer. At the level of the study: Patients comprised over 9 adenocarcinoma, a couple of squamous cell carcinoma and 1 small cell lung cancer. The patients, around 11 men and about 5 women, were about 31 to 85 with stage I to III disease.

On this clonotype: A clone one base away is much larger, so this may be a read error.

Germline V CDR1 and CDR2: DFQATT, SNEGSKA (reference sequence). The V end lost 7 bases, the J end lost 2 bases, and 15 bases lay between the germline ends. The CDR3 is made up of 13 amino acids. No cell sorting was done before RNA was extracted from the tissue. Chemotherapy-naive patients with new lung cancer underwent thoracic surgery in China, August–late 2014. A modified ARM-PCR protocol with three rounds of nested PCR amplified TCRbeta. Via MiXCR, TCRdb re-called the multiplex PCR reads, giving one row per CDR3 protein. The top ten clones hold 25% of a sample with some 200,000 distinct CDR3 sequences, 71% of them seen once.

The sample consisted of lung tumor tissue. V and J are TRBV20-1 and TRBJ2-7, with D perhaps TRBD1 (5 bases). The sequence was obtained from a man between 60 and 70 years old with non-small cell lung cancer. CDR3: CSGMARGTYEQYF. DNA for the CDR3: TGCAGTGGGATGGCTAGGGGAACCTACGAGCAGTACTTC.